This TCR beta chain derives from a study of Graves' ophthalmopathy and Graves' hyperthyroidism. The sample holds one count of this clonotype. The authors amplified TCR beta CDR3 regions from RNA transcripts. Amplification began with first-round RT-PCR using HTBI primers, then second-round multiplex PCR was performed. TCRdb re-called the multiplex PCR reads through MiXCR, storing one row per CDR3 protein. The top ten hold approximately 7% of the sample, which has 500,000 to 700,000 distinct CDR3 sequences, around a fifth seen once. Germline V lookup: CDR1 MDHEN, CDR2 SYDVKM. This CDR3 spans 16 amino acids. With 5 bases clipped from V and 3 bases from J, the junction kept 12 bases outside the gene matches.

This clonotype was obtained from a woman aged 18-29 years with stable Graves' hyperthyroidism. Some clones in this sample may be carry-over from other donors' samples. The sequenced sample consisted of peripheral blood. This chain joins TRBV28 and TRBJ1-1, with TRBD1 identical over 7 bases. This chain's CDR3 is CASSRYRGNEDTEAFF. DNA for the CDR3: TGTGCCAGCAGTCGATACAGGGGTAACGAGGACACTGAAGCTTTCTTT. The entire variable domain, with the rest obtained from reference TRBV28 and TRBJ1-1, is as follows: DVKVTQSSRYLVKRTGEKVFLECVQDMDHENMFWYRQDPGLGLRLIYFSYDVKMKEKGDIPEGYSVSREKKERFSLILESASTNQTSMYLCASSRYRGNEDTEAFFGQGTRLTVV.